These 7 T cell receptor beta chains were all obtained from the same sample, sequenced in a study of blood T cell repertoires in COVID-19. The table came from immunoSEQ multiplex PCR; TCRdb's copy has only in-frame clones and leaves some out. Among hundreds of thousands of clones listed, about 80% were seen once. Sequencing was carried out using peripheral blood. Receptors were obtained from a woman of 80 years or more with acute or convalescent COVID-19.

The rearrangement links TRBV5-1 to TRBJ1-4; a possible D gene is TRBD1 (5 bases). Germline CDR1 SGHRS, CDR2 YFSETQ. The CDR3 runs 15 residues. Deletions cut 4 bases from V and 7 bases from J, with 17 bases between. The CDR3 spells CASSPLGAGPEKLFF. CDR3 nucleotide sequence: TGCGCCAGCAGCCCGCTAGGGGCCGGACCTGAAAAACTGTTTTTT.

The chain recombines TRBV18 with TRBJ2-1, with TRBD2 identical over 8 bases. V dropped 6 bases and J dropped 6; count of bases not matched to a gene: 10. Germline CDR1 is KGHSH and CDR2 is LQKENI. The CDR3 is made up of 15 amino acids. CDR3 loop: CASSPRTSQTNEQFF. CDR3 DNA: TGTGCCAGCTCCCCCCGGACTAGCCAAACCAATGAGCAGTTCTTC.

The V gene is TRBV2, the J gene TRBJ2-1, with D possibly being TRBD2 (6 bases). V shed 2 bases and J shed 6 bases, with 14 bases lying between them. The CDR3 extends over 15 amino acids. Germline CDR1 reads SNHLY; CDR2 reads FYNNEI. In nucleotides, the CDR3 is TGTGCCAGCAGTGAACGGGACTTGGCGTCCAATGAGCAGTTCTTC. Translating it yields CASSERDLASNEQFF.

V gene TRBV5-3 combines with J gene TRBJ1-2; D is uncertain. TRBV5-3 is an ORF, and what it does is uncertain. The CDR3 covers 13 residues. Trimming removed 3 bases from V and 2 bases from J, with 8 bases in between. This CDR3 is CARSSGRNYGYTF. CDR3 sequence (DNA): TGTGCCAGAAGCTCCGGGAGGAACTATGGCTACACCTTC.

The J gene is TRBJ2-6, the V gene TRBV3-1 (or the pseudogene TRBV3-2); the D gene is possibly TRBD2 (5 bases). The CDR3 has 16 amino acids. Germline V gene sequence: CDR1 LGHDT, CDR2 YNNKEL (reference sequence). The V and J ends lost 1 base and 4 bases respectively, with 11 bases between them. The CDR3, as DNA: TGTGCCAGCAGCCAAGGGGCTGGGGAGGGGGCCAACGTCCTGACTTTC. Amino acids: CASSQGAGEGANVLTF.

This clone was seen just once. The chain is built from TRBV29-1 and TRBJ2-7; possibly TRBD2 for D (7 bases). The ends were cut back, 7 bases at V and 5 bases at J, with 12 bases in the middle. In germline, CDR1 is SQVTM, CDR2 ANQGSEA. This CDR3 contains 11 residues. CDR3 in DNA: TGCAGCGCAGGGGACTACCACGAGCAGTACTTC. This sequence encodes CSAGDYHEQYF.

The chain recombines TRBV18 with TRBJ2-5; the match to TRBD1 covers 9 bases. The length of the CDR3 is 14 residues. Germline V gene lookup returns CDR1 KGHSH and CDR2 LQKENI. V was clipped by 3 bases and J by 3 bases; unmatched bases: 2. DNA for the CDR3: TGTGCCAGCTCACCGAGGGACAGGGAAGAGACCCAGTACTTC. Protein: CASSPRDREETQYF.